The clone carrying this T cell receptor beta chain was seen just once. What it binds is unknown. Only in-frame clones appear in the TCRdb table, and some are missing; sequencing was by immunoSEQ multiplex PCR. Of 45,000 to 55,000 clones in the sample, roughly 83% are singletons; the top ten hold 7.5% to 10%. The entry originates in a study of T cell clones after liver transplantation. Study-wide results and limits: Compared with third party-reactive sequences, donor-reactive ones declined more, independent of withdrawal success. In 5 of 8 subjects, circulating graft-donor-reactive CD4 TCRbeta sequences fell significantly after transplant.

V shed 1 base and J shed 0 bases, with 13 bases lying between them. CDR1 is SGHTA, CDR2 FQGNSA, per germline. This CDR3 has 17 residues. This chain connects TRBV7-2 to TRBJ1-3, with no clear D. This clonotype was sampled from a human donor who received a liver transplant. The sample in question was CD4+ T cells from blood, obtained before liver transplant. Here the CDR3 DNA reads TGTGCCAGCAGCTTAGGGAAACAGCGCTTCTCTGGAAACACCATATATTTT. Translating gives CASSLGKQRFSGNTIYF.